The clone carrying this TCR beta chain was seen many times. Its antigen remains unidentified. Trimming removed 2 bases at V and 5 bases at J, with 16 bases between. The CDR3 has 15 amino acids. CDR1 is MNHEY and CDR2 is SVGAGI in the germline V gene. This sample was included in a study of regulatory T cells in long-lasting Graves disease. General study points: Persistent disease samples used TRBV28, TRBJ1-2 and TRBJ2-5 preferentially.

Time point described: newly diagnosed GD, antithyroid drugs for less than 3 months. RNA isolated from PBMCs was used to make the TCR library. Researchers made TCR beta libraries by using iRepertoire HTBI primers and running Arm-PCR on CDR3 regions. TCRdb used MiXCR to reprocess the multiplex PCR reads, holding one entry per CDR3 protein. The profile covers approximately 540,000 distinct CDR3 sequences, with about 12% appearing a single time and about 8.3% taken by the ten largest. This sample was shared with a second study, whose subject was T cells in Graves' hyperthyroidism and ophthalmopathy. That report adds: HTBI primers were used for first-round RT-PCR of the TCR CDR3. Progression to ophthalmopathy was predicted a median of roughly 6.6 months early.

V usage is TRBV6-5 and J usage is TRBJ2-7; D not resolved. The clonotype was recovered from a woman in her twenties or thirties with Graves disease. The material sequenced was peripheral blood mononuclear cells (PBMCs), taken at new diagnosis, from a patient treated with antithyroid drugs. The DNA of the CDR3 is TGTGCCAGCAGTTACACCGATTTTACTGTAGACGAGCAGTACTTC. Translated: CASSYTDFTVDEQYF.